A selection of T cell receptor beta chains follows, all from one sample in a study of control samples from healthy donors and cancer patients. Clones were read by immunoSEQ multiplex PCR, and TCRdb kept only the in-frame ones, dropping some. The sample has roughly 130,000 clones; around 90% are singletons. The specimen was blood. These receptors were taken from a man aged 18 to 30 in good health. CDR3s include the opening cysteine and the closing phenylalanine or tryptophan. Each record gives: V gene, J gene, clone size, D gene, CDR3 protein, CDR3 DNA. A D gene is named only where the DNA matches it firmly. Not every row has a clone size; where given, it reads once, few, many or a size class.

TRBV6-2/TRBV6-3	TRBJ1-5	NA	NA	CASSFPRASPNQPQHF	TGTGCCAGCAGTTTTCCGAGGGCAAGCCCGAATCAGCCCCAGCATTTT
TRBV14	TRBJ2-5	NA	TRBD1	CASSQGQGWETQYF	TGTGCCAGCAGCCAAGGACAGGGCTGGGAGACCCAGTACTTC
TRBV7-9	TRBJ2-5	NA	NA	CASSLGNEAWETQYF	TGTGCCAGCAGCTTAGGGAACGAGGCATGGGAGACCCAGTACTTC
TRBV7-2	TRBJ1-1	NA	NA	CASSKRGNTEAFF	TGTGCCAGCAGCAAACGGGGGAACACTGAAGCTTTCTTT
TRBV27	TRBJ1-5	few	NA	CASSFRGDQPQHF	TGTGCCAGCAGTTTTAGAGGGGATCAGCCCCAGCATTTT
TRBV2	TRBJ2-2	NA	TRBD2	CASSSGSRGAVF	TGTGCCAGCAGTAGCGGGAGCCGGGGAGCTGTTTTT
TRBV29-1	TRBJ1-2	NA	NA	CSGGGANYGYTF	TGCAGCGGGGGGGGTGCTAACTATGGCTACACCTTC
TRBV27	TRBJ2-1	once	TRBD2	CASSPGLAYNEQFF	TGTGCCAGCAGTCCGGGACTAGCATACAATGAGCAGTTCTTC
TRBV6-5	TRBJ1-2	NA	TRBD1	CASAGQGYGYTF	TGTGCCAGCGCGGGACAGGGCTATGGCTACACCTTC
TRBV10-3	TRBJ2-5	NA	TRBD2	CAITSGFGETQYF	TGTGCCATTACTAGCGGGTTTGGGGAGACCCAGTACTTC
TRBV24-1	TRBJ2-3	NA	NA	CATTRAIRDTQYF	TGTGCCACCACCCGAGCTATAAGAGATACGCAGTATTTT
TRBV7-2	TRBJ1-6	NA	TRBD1	CASSLRTGALNSPLHF	TGTGCCAGCAGCCTTCGGACAGGAGCTCTTAATTCACCCCTCCACTTT
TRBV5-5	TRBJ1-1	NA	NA	CASSLGLNTEAFF	TGTGCCAGCAGCCTAGGATTGAACACTGAAGCTTTCTTT
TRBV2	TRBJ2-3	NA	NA	CASSGWRDRDTQYF	TGTGCCAGCAGTGGTTGGCGGGATAGGGATACGCAGTATTTT
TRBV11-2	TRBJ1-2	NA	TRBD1	CASSFGQGAGYTF	TGTGCCAGCAGCTTCGGACAGGGCGCTGGCTACACCTTC
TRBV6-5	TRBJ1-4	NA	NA	CASSYSTTNEKLFF	TGTGCCAGCAGTTACTCTACAACTAATGAAAAACTGTTTTTT
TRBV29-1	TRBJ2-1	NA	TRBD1	CSGVHRGNEQFF	TGCAGCGGGGTTCACAGGGGAAATGAGCAGTTCTTC
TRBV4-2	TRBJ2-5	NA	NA	CASSQDYRQAQETQYF	TGTGCCAGCAGCCAAGACTATCGACAGGCCCAAGAGACCCAGTACTTC
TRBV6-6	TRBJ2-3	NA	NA	CASSYFGSPDTQYF	TGTGCCAGCAGTTACTTCGGGAGTCCTGATACGCAGTATTTT
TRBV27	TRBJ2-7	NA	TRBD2	CASSLGPAGSSYEQYF	TGTGCCAGCAGTTTAGGGCCAGCGGGGTCCTCCTACGAGCAGTACTTC
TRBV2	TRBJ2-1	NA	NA	CASREAVGSYNEQFF	TGTGCCAGCAGGGAGGCAGTCGGGTCCTACAATGAGCAGTTCTTC
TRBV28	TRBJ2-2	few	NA	CASSLPLGNTGELFF	TGTGCCAGCAGTTTGCCGTTAGGGAACACCGGGGAGCTGTTTTTT
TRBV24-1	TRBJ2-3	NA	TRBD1	CATSVRDRVSDTQYF	TGTGCCACCAGTGTCCGGGACAGGGTTTCAGATACGCAGTATTTT
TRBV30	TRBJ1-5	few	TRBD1	CAWRQGASSNQPQHF	TGTGCCTGGAGGCAGGGGGCAAGTAGCAATCAGCCCCAGCATTTT
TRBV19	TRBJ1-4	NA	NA	CASTPSGEKLFF	TGTGCCAGTACCCCCTCGGGTGAAAAACTGTTTTTT
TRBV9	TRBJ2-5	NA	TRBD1	CASSVSGQGAGETQYF	TGTGCCAGCAGCGTCTCGGGACAGGGGGCCGGTGAGACCCAGTACTTC
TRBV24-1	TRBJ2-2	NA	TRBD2	CATSDTSGSAGELFF	TGTGCCACCAGTGATACTAGCGGGAGTGCCGGGGAGCTGTTTTTT
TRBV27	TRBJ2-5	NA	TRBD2	CASSPLAGGGETQYF	TGTGCCAGCAGTCCATTAGCGGGAGGGGGAGAGACCCAGTACTTC
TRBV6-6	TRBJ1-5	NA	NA	CASSSSDGDQPQHF	TGTGCCAGCAGTTCGTCGGACGGCGATCAGCCCCAGCATTTT
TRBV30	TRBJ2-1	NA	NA	CAWSKVGINEQFF	TGTGCCTGGAGTAAGGTAGGGATTAATGAGCAGTTCTTC
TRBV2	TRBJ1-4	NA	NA	CASSERGAEKLFF	TGTGCCAGCAGTGAAAGGGGCGCCGAAAAACTGTTTTTT
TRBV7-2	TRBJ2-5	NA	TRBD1	CASSLGQGAMETQYF	TGTGCCAGCAGCTTAGGACAGGGGGCGATGGAGACCCAGTACTTC
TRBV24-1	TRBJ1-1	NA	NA	CATSDDSDTEAFF	TGTGCCACCAGTGATGACAGCGACACTGAAGCTTTCTTT
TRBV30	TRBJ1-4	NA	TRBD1	CAWTYGTGGPNEKLFF	TGTGCCTGGACCTACGGGACAGGGGGCCCTAATGAAAAACTGTTTTTT
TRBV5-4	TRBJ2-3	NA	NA	CASTGQPEGDTQYF	TGTGCCAGCACAGGGCAACCGGAAGGAGATACGCAGTATTTT
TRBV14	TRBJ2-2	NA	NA	CASSQGSGHGELFF	TGTGCCAGCAGCCAAGGATCAGGGCACGGGGAGCTGTTTTTT
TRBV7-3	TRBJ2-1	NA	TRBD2	CASSSRRGGSYNEQFF	TGTGCCAGCAGTTCAAGGCGGGGCGGGAGCTACAATGAGCAGTTCTTC
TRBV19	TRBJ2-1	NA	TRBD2	CASSRGTSGSVRASYNEQFF	TGTGCCAGTAGTAGGGGGACTAGCGGGAGCGTAAGGGCGTCCTACAATGAGCAGTTCTTC
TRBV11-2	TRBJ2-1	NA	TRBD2	CASSRLLAADGPEQFF	TGTGCCAGCAGCCGATTACTAGCGGCAGATGGTCCCGAGCAGTTCTTC
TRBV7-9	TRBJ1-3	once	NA	CASSPRGTSGNTIYF	TGTGCCAGCAGCCCCCGGGGGACCTCTGGAAACACCATATATTTT
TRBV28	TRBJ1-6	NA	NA	CASSLDGAQSPLHF	TGTGCCAGCAGTTTAGACGGGGCCCAATCACCCCTCCACTTT
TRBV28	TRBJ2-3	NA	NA	CASSDPGEGGTDTQYF	TGTGCCAGCAGTGACCCAGGGGAGGGTGGAACAGATACGCAGTATTTT
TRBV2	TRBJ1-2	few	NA	CASSESLGDPSGYGYTF	TGTGCCAGCAGTGAGAGTTTAGGGGATCCGAGTGGGTATGGCTACACCTTC
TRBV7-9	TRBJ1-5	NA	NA	CASSPDGNQPQHF	TGTGCCAGCAGCCCGGACGGGAATCAGCCCCAGCATTTT
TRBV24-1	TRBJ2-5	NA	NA	CATSGTAQTQYF	TGTGCCACCAGTGGGACAGCGCAGACCCAGTACTTC